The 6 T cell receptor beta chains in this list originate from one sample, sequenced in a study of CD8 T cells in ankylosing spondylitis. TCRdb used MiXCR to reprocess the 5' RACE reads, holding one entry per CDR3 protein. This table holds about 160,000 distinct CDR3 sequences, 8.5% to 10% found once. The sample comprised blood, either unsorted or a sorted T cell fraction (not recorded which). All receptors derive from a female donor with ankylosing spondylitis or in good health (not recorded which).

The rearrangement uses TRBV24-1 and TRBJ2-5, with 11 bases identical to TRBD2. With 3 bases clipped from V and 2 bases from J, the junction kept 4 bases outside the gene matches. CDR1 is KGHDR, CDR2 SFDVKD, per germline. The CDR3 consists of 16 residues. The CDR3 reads CATSDVLAGAQETQYF. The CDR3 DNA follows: TGTGCCACCAGTGATGTACTAGCGGGGGCTCAAGAGACCCAGTACTTC.

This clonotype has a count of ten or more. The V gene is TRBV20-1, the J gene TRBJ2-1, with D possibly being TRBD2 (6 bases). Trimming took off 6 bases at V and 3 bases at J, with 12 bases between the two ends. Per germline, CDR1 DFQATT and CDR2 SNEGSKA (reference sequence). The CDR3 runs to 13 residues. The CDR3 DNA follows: TGCAGTGCCCGGCGGGATGACTACAATGAGCAGTTCTTC. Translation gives CSARRDDYNEQFF.

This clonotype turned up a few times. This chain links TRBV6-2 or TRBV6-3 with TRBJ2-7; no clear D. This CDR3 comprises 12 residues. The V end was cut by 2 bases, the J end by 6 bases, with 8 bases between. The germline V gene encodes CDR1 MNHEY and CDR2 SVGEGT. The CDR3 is CASSYAEGEQYF. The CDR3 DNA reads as TGTGCCAGCAGTTACGCGGAAGGCGAGCAGTACTTC.

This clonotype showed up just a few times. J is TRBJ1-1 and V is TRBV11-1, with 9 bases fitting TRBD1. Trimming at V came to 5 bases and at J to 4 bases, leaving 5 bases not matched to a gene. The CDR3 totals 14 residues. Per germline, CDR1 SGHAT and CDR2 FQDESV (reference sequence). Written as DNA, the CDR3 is TGTGCCAGCAGCGCGACACAGGGGGCCACTGAAGCTTTCTTT. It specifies CASSATQGATEAFF.

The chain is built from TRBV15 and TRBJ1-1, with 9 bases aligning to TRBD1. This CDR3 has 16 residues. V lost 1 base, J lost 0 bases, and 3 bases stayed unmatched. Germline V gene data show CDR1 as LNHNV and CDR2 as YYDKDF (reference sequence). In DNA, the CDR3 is TGTGCCACCAGCAGAGGACAGGGGGTTGTGAACACTGAAGCTTTCTTT. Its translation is CATSRGQGVVNTEAFF.

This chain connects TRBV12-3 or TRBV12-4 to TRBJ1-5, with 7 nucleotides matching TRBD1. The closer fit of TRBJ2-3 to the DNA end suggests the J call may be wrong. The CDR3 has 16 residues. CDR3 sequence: CASSLGGTASNQPQYF. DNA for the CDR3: TGTGCCAGCAGTTTAGGAGGGACAGCGTCCAATCAGCCCCAGTATTTT.